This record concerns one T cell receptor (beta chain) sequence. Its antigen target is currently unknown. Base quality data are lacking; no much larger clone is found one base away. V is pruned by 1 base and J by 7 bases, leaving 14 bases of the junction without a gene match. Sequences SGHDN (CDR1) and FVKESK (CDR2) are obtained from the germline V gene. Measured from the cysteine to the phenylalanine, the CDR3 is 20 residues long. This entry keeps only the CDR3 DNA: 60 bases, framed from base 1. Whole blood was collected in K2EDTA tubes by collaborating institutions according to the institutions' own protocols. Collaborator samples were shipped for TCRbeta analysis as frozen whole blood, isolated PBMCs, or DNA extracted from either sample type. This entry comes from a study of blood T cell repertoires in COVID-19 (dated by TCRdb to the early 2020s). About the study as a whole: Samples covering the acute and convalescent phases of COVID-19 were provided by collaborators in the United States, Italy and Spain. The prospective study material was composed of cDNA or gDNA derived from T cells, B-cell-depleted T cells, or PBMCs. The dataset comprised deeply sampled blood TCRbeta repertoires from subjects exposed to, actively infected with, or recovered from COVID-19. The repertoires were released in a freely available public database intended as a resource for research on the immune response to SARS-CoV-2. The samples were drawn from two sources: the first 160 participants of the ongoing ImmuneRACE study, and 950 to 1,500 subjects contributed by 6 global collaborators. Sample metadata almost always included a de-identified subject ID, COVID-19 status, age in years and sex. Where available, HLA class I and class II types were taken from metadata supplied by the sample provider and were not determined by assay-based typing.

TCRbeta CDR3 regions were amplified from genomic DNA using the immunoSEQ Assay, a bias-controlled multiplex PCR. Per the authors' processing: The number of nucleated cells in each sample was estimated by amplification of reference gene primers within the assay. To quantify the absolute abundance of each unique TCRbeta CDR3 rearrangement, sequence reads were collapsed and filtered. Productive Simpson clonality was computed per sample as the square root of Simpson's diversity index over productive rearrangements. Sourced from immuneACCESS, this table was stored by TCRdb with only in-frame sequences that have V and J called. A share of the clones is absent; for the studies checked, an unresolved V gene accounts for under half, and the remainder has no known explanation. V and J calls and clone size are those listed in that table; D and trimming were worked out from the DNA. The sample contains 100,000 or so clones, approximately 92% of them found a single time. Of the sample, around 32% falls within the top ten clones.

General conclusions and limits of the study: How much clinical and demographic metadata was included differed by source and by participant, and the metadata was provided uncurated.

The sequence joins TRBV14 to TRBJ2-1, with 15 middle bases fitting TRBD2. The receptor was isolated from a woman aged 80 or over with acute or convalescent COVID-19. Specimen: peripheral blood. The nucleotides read TGTGCCAGCAGCCAAGCCGTGGGACTAGCGGGGGGTTGGGGTTGGAATGAGCAGTTCTTC. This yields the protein CASSQAVGLAGGWGWNEQFF.